This T cell receptor beta chain was observed in a study of CD8 T cells in Susac syndrome. The CDR3 has 15 amino acids. With 0 bases clipped from V and 1 base from J, the junction kept 4 bases outside the gene matches. Germline assignment: CDR1 DFQATT and CDR2 SNEGSKA (reference sequence). After extraction with the RNeasy kit, about 0.5 to 1 ug of the RNA was reverse transcribed using random hexamers. An immunoSEQ multiplex PCR generated amplified TCR beta CDR3 products spanning 54 Vbeta and 13 Jbeta. MiXCR was run by TCRdb on the immunoSEQ multiplex PCR reads, yielding one entry per CDR3 protein. The sample lists about 250,000 distinct CDR3 sequences, 93% occurring once. Peripheral blood CD8+ and CD4+ T cells were profiled by TCR beta sequencing. Treatment-naive patients with stable or active relapsing-remitting disease were the multiple sclerosis controls. Bulk CD8+ and CD4+ cells came from magnetic negative isolation; CD8+ TEMRA by FACS.

The receptor comes from a human donor with multiple sclerosis. The chain combines TRBV20-1 with TRBJ1-1, with 8 positions matching TRBD1. Specimen: CD4+ T cells from PBMCs. The CDR3 spells CSARDFRGRNTEAFF. In DNA, the CDR3 is TGCAGTGCTAGAGATTTCAGGGGGCGGAACACTGAAGCTTTCTTT.